This T cell receptor beta chain was identified during a study of intratumoral heterogeneity in liver cancer. Study-wide context: Most patients were male, with a median age of roughly 63 years. Study-level points and caveats: A noted limitation was under-sampling of tumor-infiltrating lymphocytes.

Profiling relied on immunoSEQ multiplex PCR, and the TCRdb table lists in-frame clones only, not all of them. Of 5,500 to 6,000 clones in the sample, 68% were seen once. Before surgical resection, these early-stage hepatocellular carcinoma patients received no treatment. Sampled areas showed no macroscopic necrosis or hemorrhage. About this clone itself: Antigen unknown.

Sequenced here: tumor-adjacent normal tissue, sampled before any cancer treatment. The TCR originated in a man in his 70s with hepatocellular carcinoma.

DNA for the CDR3: TGTGCCATCAGTGAGGGACAGGGGAAAGAGACCCAGTACTTC. Its translation: CAISEGQGKETQYF. This chain uses TRBV10-3 with TRBJ2-5; 9 nucleotides match TRBD1. V shed 2 bases and J 3 bases; nucleotides not matched to a gene: 1. CDR3 length: 14 amino acids. CDR1 ENHRY and CDR2 SYGVKD come from the germline V gene.